Listed below are T cell receptor beta chains from one sample, sequenced in a study of blood T cell repertoires in COVID-19. Assay: immunoSEQ multiplex PCR; the TCRdb copy retains only in-frame clones and omits some. The sample holds approximately 120,000 clones, around 83% seen once. Sequencing was done on a sample of peripheral blood. The receptors originated from a woman aged 80 or older with active or convalescent COVID-19. CDR3s include the opening cysteine and the closing phenylalanine or tryptophan. D genes are given only for firm matches. The size entry is marked missing in some rows and otherwise reads once, few, many or a size class.

V,length,J,size,D,DNA,CDR3
TRBV28,15,TRBJ1-5,-,TRBD1,TGTGCCAGCAGGACCTCGGACAGGGGCAATCAGCCCCAGCATTTT,CASRTSDRGNQPQHF
TRBV3-1/TRBV3-2,17,TRBJ2-7,-,TRBD2,TGTGCCAGCAGCCAAGAGAGGGGGACTAGCGGGAGTTACGAGCAGTACTTC,CASSQERGTSGSYEQYF
TRBV7-2,15,TRBJ1-1,-,-,TGTGCCAGCAGCACCTACCCGCAGGCGAACACTGAAGCTTTCTTT,CASSTYPQANTEAFF
TRBV14,16,TRBJ2-1,-,-,TGTGCCAGCAGCCGGGATCTAGCGCCCGCCTACAATGAGCAGTTCTTC,CASSRDLAPAYNEQFF
TRBV6-1,12,TRBJ1-2,-,-,TGTGCCAGCAGTGAAGACTTCTATGGCTACACCTTC,CASSEDFYGYTF
TRBV24-1,16,TRBJ2-2,-,TRBD1,TGTGCCACCAGTGATTACGGGACAGAGAACACCGGGGAGCTGTTTTTT,CATSDYGTENTGELFF
TRBV7-9,12,TRBJ2-7,-,TRBD2,TGTGCCAGCAGCTCCGCGGGGACTAGCATAGAGTTC,CASSSAGTSIEF
TRBV7-9,12,TRBJ2-7,-,-,TGTGCCAGCAGCTTCGTCGGTTACGAGCAGTACTTC,CASSFVGYEQYF
TRBV28,16,TRBJ2-3,-,-,TGTGCCAGCAGACGATCATACGCAGGGGGGACAGATACGCAGTATTTT,CASRRSYAGGTDTQYF
TRBV6-5,14,TRBJ2-7,few,TRBD1,TGTGCCAGCACCGCCGGGACAGTTACCTACGAGCAGTACTTC,CASTAGTVTYEQYF
TRBV19,12,TRBJ2-5,-,-,TGTGCCAGTAGTATGGAGCCCCGGACCCAGTACTTC,CASSMEPRTQYF
TRBV5-1,14,TRBJ2-7,-,TRBD2,TGCGCCAGCAGCTTGTCAGCGGGAGCGGTCGAGCAGTACTTC,CASSLSAGAVEQYF
TRBV5-1,13,TRBJ2-3,-,-,TGCGCCAGCAGCATGGCAAAAGCGGATACGCAGTATTTT,CASSMAKADTQYF
TRBV7-3,16,TRBJ2-3,-,TRBD2,TGTGCCAGCAGCACACACCTAGCGGGAGAGGCAGATACGCAGTATTTT,CASSTHLAGEADTQYF
TRBV10-3,15,TRBJ2-5,-,-,TGTGCCATCAGTGAGGGCCCCGCTAGACAAGAGACCCAGTACTTC,CAISEGPARQETQYF
TRBV6-1,16,TRBJ2-7,-,TRBD2,TGTGCCAGCAGTGCTCCGGGACTAGCGGGAGGCTACGAGCAGTACTTC,CASSAPGLAGGYEQYF
TRBV2,15,TRBJ1-6,-,TRBD1,TGTGCCAGCAGAACGGGACAGGGGGCCGCGTCACCCCTCCACTTT,CASRTGQGAASPLHF
TRBV30,15,TRBJ2-7,many,-,TGTGCCTGGAGCCCCCGGACCAAGCGGGCCTACGAGCAGTACTTC,CAWSPRTKRAYEQYF
TRBV3-1/TRBV3-2,13,TRBJ2-1,-,-,TGTGCCAGCAGCCCGACACCCTTCAATGAGCAGTTCTTC,CASSPTPFNEQFF
TRBV2,15,TRBJ1-6,-,-,TGTGCCAGCAGTGAAATGGGCAGGGGTGGTTCACCCCTCCACTTT,CASSEMGRGGSPLHF
TRBV27,15,TRBJ1-6,-,-,TGTGCCACCTCGCCAAATGGAGCCTATAATTCACCCCTCCACTTT,CATSPNGAYNSPLHF
TRBV4-1,17,TRBJ1-4,-,-,TGCGCCAGCAGCCAAGATTCTCCCGGGACACCGGGTGAAAAACTGTTTTTT,CASSQDSPGTPGEKLFF
TRBV11-2,12,TRBJ2-2,-,-,TGTGCCAGCAGCTTTTTTAGCGGGGAGCTGTTTTTT,CASSFFSGELFF
TRBV11-2,17,TRBJ2-1,-,TRBD2,TGTGCCAGCAGCTTAGGGACTAGCGGGATCCTTTCTAATGAGCAGTTCTTC,CASSLGTSGILSNEQFF
TRBV5-6,14,TRBJ2-5,-,-,TGTGCCAGCAGCCACCAGGAGGGCCTTGAGACCCAGTACTTC,CASSHQEGLETQYF